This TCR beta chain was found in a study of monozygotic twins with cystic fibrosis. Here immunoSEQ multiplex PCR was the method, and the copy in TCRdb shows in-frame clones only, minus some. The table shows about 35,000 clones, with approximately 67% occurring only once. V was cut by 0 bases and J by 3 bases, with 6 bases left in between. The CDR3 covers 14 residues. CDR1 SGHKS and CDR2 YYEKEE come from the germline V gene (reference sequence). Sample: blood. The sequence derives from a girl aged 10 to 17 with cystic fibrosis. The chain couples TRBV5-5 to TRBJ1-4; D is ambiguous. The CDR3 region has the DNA TGTGCCAGCAGCTTGGTAGCAGCTAATGAAAAACTGTTTTTT. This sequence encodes CASSLVAANEKLFF. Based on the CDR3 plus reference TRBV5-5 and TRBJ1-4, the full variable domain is DAGVTQSPTHLIKTRGQQVTLRCSPISGHKSVSWYQQVLGQGPQFIFQYYEKEERGRGNFPDRFSARQFPNYSSELNVNALLLGDSALYLCASSLVAANEKLFFGSGTQLSVL.